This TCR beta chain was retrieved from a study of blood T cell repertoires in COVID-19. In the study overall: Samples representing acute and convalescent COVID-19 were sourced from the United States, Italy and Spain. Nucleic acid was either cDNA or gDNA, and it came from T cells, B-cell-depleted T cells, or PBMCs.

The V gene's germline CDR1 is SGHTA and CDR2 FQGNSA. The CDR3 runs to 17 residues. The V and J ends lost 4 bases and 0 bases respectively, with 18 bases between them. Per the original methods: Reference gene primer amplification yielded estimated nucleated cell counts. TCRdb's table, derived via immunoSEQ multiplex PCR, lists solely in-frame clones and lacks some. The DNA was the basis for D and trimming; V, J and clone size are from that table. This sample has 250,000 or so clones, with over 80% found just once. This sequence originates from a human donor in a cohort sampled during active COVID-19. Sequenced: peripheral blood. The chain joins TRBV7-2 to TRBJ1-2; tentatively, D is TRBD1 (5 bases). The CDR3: CASSSLAGPTSNYGYTF. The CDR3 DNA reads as TGTGCCAGCAGCTCTCTTGCGGGACCGACTTCTAACTATGGCTACACCTTC.